This TCR beta chain was sequenced in a study of CD8 T cells in ankylosing spondylitis. Trimming took 0 bases from V and 5 from J, leaving 4 bases between them. Per germline, CDR1 SGHAT and CDR2 FQNNGV. CDR3 length: 12 residues. TCRdb reanalysed the 5' RACE reads using MiXCR and keeps one entry per CDR3 protein. The table lists around 230,000 distinct CDR3 sequences, roughly 8.2% of them singletons. This clonotype was observed a few times. A single base separates this from a much larger clone, so it may be a read error. Sequences were obtained from blood, either unsorted or a sorted T cell fraction (not recorded which). V and J are TRBV11-2 and TRBJ2-5; D is unclear. The clonotype was recovered from a female donor with ankylosing spondylitis or in good health (not recorded which). In nucleotides, the CDR3 is TGTGCCAGCAGCTTAGAACTGGAGACCCAGTACTTC. Amino acids: CASSLELETQYF.